This TCR beta chain was observed in a study of cytomegalovirus exposure and HLA in healthy donors. Both 60 Vbeta primers and 13 Jbeta primers went into the PCR. Sequenced by immunoSEQ multiplex PCR; TCRdb stores in-frame clones only, minus some. The sample carries over 110,000 clones, approximately 80% recorded once. CDR1 MNHEY and CDR2 SMNVEV come from the germline V gene (reference sequence). The length of the CDR3 is 15 residues. V was pared by 3 bases and J by 5 bases, with 11 bases between. Sequenced material: PBMCs. This sequence originates from a woman aged 35 to 49 in good health and CMV-seropositive. V gene TRBV27 combines with J gene TRBJ1-6; no reliable D call. In nucleotides, the CDR3 is TGTGCCAGCAGTTTCGAGGCAAACGATAATTCACCCCTCCACTTT. Protein: CASSFEANDNSPLHF.